This T cell receptor beta chain was sequenced during a study of control samples from healthy donors and cancer patients. Measured with immunoSEQ multiplex PCR; TCRdb has only the in-frame clones, and not every one. The sample carries 80,000 to 100,000 clones, 79% recorded once. V was clipped by 2 bases and J by 2 bases; unmatched bases: 10. The CDR3 loop spans 17 amino acids. Germline V lookup: CDR1 MNHEY, CDR2 SVGEGT. The V gene is TRBV6-2 or TRBV6-3, the J gene TRBJ2-7; 9 bases are shared with TRBD2. The receptor comes from a woman aged 25 to 45 in good health. Material: blood. The CDR3 reads CASSYLRDGGRAYEQYF. The CDR3 DNA sequence: TGTGCCAGCAGTTACCTCCGTGATGGCGGGAGGGCCTACGAGCAGTACTTC.